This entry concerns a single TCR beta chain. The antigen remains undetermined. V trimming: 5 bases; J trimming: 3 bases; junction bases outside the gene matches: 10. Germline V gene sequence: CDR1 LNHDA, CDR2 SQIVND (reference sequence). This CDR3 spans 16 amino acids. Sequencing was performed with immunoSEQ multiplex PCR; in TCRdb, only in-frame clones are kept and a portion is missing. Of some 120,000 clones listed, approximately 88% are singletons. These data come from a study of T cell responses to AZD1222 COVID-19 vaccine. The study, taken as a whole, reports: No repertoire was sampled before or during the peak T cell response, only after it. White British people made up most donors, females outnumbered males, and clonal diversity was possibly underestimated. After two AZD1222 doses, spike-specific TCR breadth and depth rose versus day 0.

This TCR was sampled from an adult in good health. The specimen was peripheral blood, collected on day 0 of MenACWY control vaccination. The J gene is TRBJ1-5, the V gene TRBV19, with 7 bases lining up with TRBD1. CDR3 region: CASSPRTGRTNQPQHF. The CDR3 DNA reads TGTGCCAGTAGTCCAAGGACAGGTAGAACCAATCAGCCCCAGCATTTT.